The 29 T cell receptor beta chains given below trace back to one sample, sequenced in a study of CD8 T cell repertoires and HIV-1 epitope variants. These receptors lack a known antigen. The repertoire was sequenced with immunoSEQ multiplex PCR; TCRdb's copy has only in-frame clones and lacks some. This table holds 5,000 or so clones, around two thirds found once. The sequencing sample was made of cultured CD8+ T cells derived from PBMCs. These receptors were taken from a male donor with HIV.

The table lists this clone with a count of one. V usage is TRBV10-3 and J usage is TRBJ1-1; D is perhaps TRBD1 (5 bases). Trimming stripped 0 bases from V and 5 bases from J, with 13 bases between. Looked up from germline, CDR1 is ENHRY and CDR2 is SYGVKD. This CDR3 comprises 15 residues. CDR3 nucleotides: TGTGCCATCAGTGAGTCTCAGGGAGCAAGAACTGAAGCTTTCTTT. This codes for CAISESQGARTEAFF.

This clone was seen only once. This chain connects TRBV10-3 to TRBJ2-3; the match to TRBD2 covers 16 bases. This CDR3 is built from 16 residues. The germline V gene encodes CDR1 ENHRY and CDR2 SYGVKD. The V and J ends lost 6 bases and 1 base, in that order; junction bases with no gene match: 1. The CDR3 sequence: CAISGTSGRGTDTQYF. The CDR3 DNA follows: TGTGCCATCAGCGGGACTAGCGGGAGGGGCACAGATACGCAGTATTTT.

This clone was seen only a few times. One junction end does not reproduce the germline sequence, and a read error may be involved. The V and J genes are TRBV29-1 and TRBJ2-5, with a weak D call TRBD2 (5 bases). The CDR3 contains 14 residues. Germline V gives CDR1 SQVTM, CDR2 ANQGSEA. The CDR3, as DNA: TGCGGCGTAGTGGCGGGTCCGGCCGAAGAGACCCAGTACTTC. Translating gives CGVVAGPAEETQYF.

This clone was recorded a few times. The chain joins TRBV28 to TRBJ1-5; D unresolved. The V gene's germline CDR1 is MDHEN and CDR2 SYDVKM. The CDR3 spans 10 residues. V was shortened by 7 bases and J by 7 bases, with 5 bases between the two germline ends. The CDR3 protein is CASILQPQHF. CDR3 nucleotide sequence: TGTGCCAGCATCCTACAGCCCCAGCATTTT.

The CDR3 is CAWSVSWDEQYF. CDR3 coding DNA: TGTGCCTGGAGTGTTTCTTGGGACGAGCAGTACTTC. This sequence joins TRBV30 and TRBJ2-7; D unresolved. The V and J ends lost 0 bases and 5 bases respectively, with 8 bases between them. CDR1 is GTSNPN, CDR2 SVGIG, per germline (reference sequence). This CDR3 is 12 amino acids long.

The rearrangement uses TRBV13 and TRBJ2-7, with 8 positions matching TRBD1. The CDR3 totals 14 residues. V gave up 5 bases and J gave up 6 bases; unmatched junction bases: 9. Germline assignment: CDR1 PRHDT and CDR2 FYEKMQ (reference sequence). In nucleotides, the CDR3 is TGTGCCAGCAGCCACGCAGGGGGCATGAGCGAGCAGTACTTC. It encodes CASSHAGGMSEQYF.

The gene calls are TRBV7-9 and TRBJ2-7; D may be TRBD2 (5 bases). This CDR3 spans 13 amino acids. Germline-derived CDR1 and CDR2 are SEHNR and FQNEAQ (reference sequence). V shed 5 bases and J shed 1 base, with 9 bases lying between them. The CDR3: CASSPLGSYEQYF. DNA for the CDR3: TGTGCCAGCAGCCCACTAGGATCCTACGAGCAGTACTTC.

The V and J genes are TRBV27 and TRBJ1-5, with D hard to call. CDR1 MNHEY and CDR2 SMNVEV come from the germline V gene (reference sequence). The CDR3 length is 14 residues. Between the trimmed V and J ends, which lost 7 bases and 5 bases, there was a span of 15 bases. The CDR3 protein is CASTPDGPHQPQHF. DNA of the CDR3: TGTGCCAGCACCCCTGACGGGCCTCATCAGCCCCAGCATTTT.

The rearrangement uses TRBV5-1 and TRBJ2-1, with D unresolved. Trimming removed 0 bases from V and 7 bases from J, with 8 bases in between. The CDR3 spans 13 residues. Per germline, CDR1 SGHRS and CDR2 YFSETQ. The CDR3 region has the DNA TGCGCCAGCAGCTTGGCCGGGTTGAATGAGCAGTTCTTC. Amino acids: CASSLAGLNEQFF.

The V gene is TRBV6-1, the J gene TRBJ2-7; 9 bases align to TRBD2. The CDR3 loop spans 15 amino acids. V shed 2 bases and J 1 base; nucleotides not matched to a gene: 3. Germline values: CDR1 MNHNS, CDR2 SASEGT. CDR3 sequence reads: CASSEFSGSSYEQYF. CDR3 bases: TGTGCCAGCAGTGAATTTAGCGGGAGTTCCTACGAGCAGTACTTC.

The V gene is TRBV4-3, the J gene TRBJ1-1; D gene uncertain. Germline V gives CDR1 LGHNA, CDR2 YSLEER. The CDR3 length is 18 residues. V shed 0 bases and J shed 2 bases, with 19 bases lying between them. CDR3 loop: CASSQEEGDHGPNTEAFF. The CDR3 DNA follows: TGCGCCAGCAGCCAAGAAGAAGGAGATCACGGACCAAACACTGAAGCTTTCTTT.

The chain joins TRBV11-2 to TRBJ1-1, with a possible D match to TRBD1 (5 bases). Germline assignment: CDR1 SGHAT and CDR2 FQNNGV. The CDR3 is made up of 15 amino acids. Trimming removed 1 base at V and 0 bases at J, with 9 bases between. CDR3: CASSLVRVMNTEAFF. The CDR3 DNA follows: TGTGCCAGCAGCTTAGTCAGGGTCATGAACACTGAAGCTTTCTTT.

This clone was detected a few times. V and J are TRBV2 and TRBJ1-1; D is unresolved. This CDR3 is 13 amino acids long. Germline CDR1 SNHLY, CDR2 FYNNEI. The germline V and J ends were trimmed by 8 bases and 0 bases, with 10 bases remaining between them. CDR3 residues: CASRGIMNTEAFF. CDR3 DNA sequence: TGTGCCAGCCGTGGAATTATGAACACTGAAGCTTTCTTT.

The chain links TRBV27 to TRBJ2-2; TRBD1 is a possible D gene (5 bases). Germline V gene sequence: CDR1 MNHEY, CDR2 SMNVEV (reference sequence). The V end was cut by 6 bases, the J end by 5 bases, with 13 bases between. The CDR3 is 14 amino acids. The CDR3 protein is CASSINQGTGELFF. The CDR3, as DNA: TGTGCCAGCAGCATCAACCAGGGAACCGGGGAGCTGTTTTTT.

This clone is a singleton in its sample. The chain employs TRBV30 and TRBJ2-2; the D is unclear. CDR3 length equals 14 residues. From germline, CDR1 is GTSNPN and CDR2 SVGIG (reference sequence). Trimming stripped 1 base from V and 0 bases from J, with 6 bases between. The CDR3 sequence is CAWSGTPNTGELFF. CDR3 coding DNA: TGTGCCTGGAGTGGAACACCGAACACCGGGGAGCTGTTTTTT.

The chain employs TRBV27 and TRBJ2-1, with D maybe TRBD1 (5 bases). This CDR3 is built from 14 residues. Deletions cut 3 bases from V and 7 bases from J, with 13 bases between. The germline CDR1 and CDR2 sequences are MNHEY and SMNVEV (reference sequence). The CDR3 reads CASSFAQGSNEQFF. DNA of the CDR3: TGTGCCAGCAGTTTCGCCCAGGGTTCGAATGAGCAGTTCTTC.

There are a few counts of this clone. The rearrangement joins TRBV25-1 to TRBJ1-2; possibly TRBD1 for D (6 bases). This CDR3 has 13 residues. V was cut by 2 bases and J by 8 bases, with 12 bases left in between. The germline gives CDR1 MGHDK, CDR2 SYGVNS. In DNA, the CDR3 is TGTGCCAGCAGTGAACCCCCAGGGGACGGCTACACCTTC. Translated: CASSEPPGDGYTF.

This clone occurred once. The chain has TRBV12-5 and TRBJ2-1, with 11 bases lining up with TRBD2. CDR3 length: 15 amino acids. Germline CDR1 LGHNT, CDR2 FRNRAP. The junction had 4 bases not matched to a gene; V was cut back by 4 bases and J by 5 bases. The CDR3 sequence is CASGSTSGTNNEQFF. The CDR3 DNA is TGTGCTAGTGGTTCGACTAGCGGGACCAACAATGAGCAGTTCTTC.

There are a few counts of this clone. This rearrangement joins TRBV28 to TRBJ2-7; tentative D call: TRBD2 (6 bases). CDR1 is MDHEN and CDR2 is SYDVKM in the germline V gene. V dropped 5 bases and J dropped 5 bases, with 16 bases sitting between them. This CDR3 has 14 amino acids. CDR3 residues: CASSGAREENEQYF. For the CDR3, the DNA is TGTGCCAGCAGTGGGGCCAGGGAGGAAAACGAGCAGTACTTC.

This clone was seen a handful of times. The chain couples TRBV6-4 to TRBJ1-6; D call uncertain. Trimming took 2 bases from V and 5 from J, leaving 4 bases between them. Looked up from germline, CDR1 is MRHNA and CDR2 is SNTAGT. The CDR3 covers 13 residues. DNA of the CDR3: TGTGCCAGCAGTGACGGAGATAATTCACCCCTCCACTTT. Encoded protein: CASSDGDNSPLHF.

The chain joins TRBV14 to TRBJ1-2; D gene uncertain. V lost 0 bases and J lost 8, with 16 bases in between. The CDR3 is 15 amino acids. CDR1 is SGHDN and CDR2 is FVKESK in the germline V gene. CDR3 loop: CASSQDVLRISGYTF. As DNA, the CDR3 is TGTGCCAGCAGCCAAGATGTACTCCGGATTTCAGGCTACACCTTC.

The chain carries TRBV30 and TRBJ2-7, with D uncertain. Germline loops: CDR1 GTSNPN, CDR2 SVGIG (reference sequence). V lost 4 bases and J lost 4, with 8 bases in between. This CDR3 region has 11 residues. CDR3 DNA sequence: TGTGCCTGGACTAGGGAATACGAGCAGTACTTC. It translates to CAWTREYEQYF.

This chain links TRBV7-9 with TRBJ1-1; 9 nucleotides match TRBD1. Germline trimming cut 3 bases from V and 11 bases from J; bases unmatched to any gene: 13. The CDR3 consists of 15 residues. CDR1 is SEHNR and CDR2 is FQNEAQ in the germline V gene (reference sequence). Here the CDR3 reads CASSFLQGAHFEAFF. The CDR3 coding sequence is TGTGCCAGCAGCTTCCTACAGGGGGCCCATTTCGAGGCTTTCTTT.

The rearrangement uses TRBV5-6 and TRBJ1-2, with 11 positions matching TRBD1. Unmatched junction bases numbered 5, after V lost 0 bases and J lost 10 bases. The CDR3 consists of 14 residues. The germline gives CDR1 SGHDT, CDR2 YYEEEE. In nucleotides, the CDR3 is TGTGCCAGCAGCTTGGGCGGGACAGGGGGAACCTACACCTTC. It encodes CASSLGGTGGTYTF.

The CDR3 DNA follows: TGTGCCAGCAGCCCAACGACCGGCTACAATGAGCAGTTCTTC. It translates to CASSPTTGYNEQFF. The chain employs TRBV11-2 and TRBJ2-1, with D unresolved. The CDR3 is 14 residues long. CDR1 and CDR2 from the germline V gene are SGHAT and FQNNGV. The ends were cut back, 5 bases at V and 3 bases at J, with 11 bases in the middle.

V is TRBV19 and J is TRBJ1-1; D perhaps matches TRBD1 (6 bases). Germline CDR1 reads LNHDA; CDR2 reads SQIVND (reference sequence). V lost 8 bases and J lost 6, with 10 bases in between. CDR3 length: 11 amino acids. For the CDR3, the DNA is TGTGCCAGTTCCCCAGGGGCTGAAGCTTTCTTT. This encodes CASSPGAEAFF.

The chain links TRBV6-5 to TRBJ2-7; D not resolved. Trimming removed 6 bases at V and 3 bases at J, with 12 bases between. Germline loops: CDR1 MNHEY, CDR2 SVGAGI. The CDR3 contains 13 residues. The chain's CDR3 is CASSPRPNYEQYF. The CDR3 region has the DNA TGTGCCAGCAGCCCTCGACCGAACTACGAGCAGTACTTC.

The genes are TRBV5-1 and TRBJ2-2, with a possible D match to TRBD1 (7 bases). The CDR3 totals 14 residues. The ends were cut back, 0 bases at V and 10 bases at J, with 13 bases in the middle. Germline V gives CDR1 SGHRS, CDR2 YFSETQ. The CDR3 region has the DNA TGCGCCAGCAGCTTGGACGGCGGGACAGTGGAGCTGTTTTTT. Residues: CASSLDGGTVELFF.

The chain employs TRBV9 and TRBJ1-2; weak D call: TRBD1 (5 bases). The germline gives CDR1 SGDLS, CDR2 YYNGEE. There are 14 residues in the CDR3. V dropped 0 bases and J dropped 3 bases, with 9 bases sitting between them. CDR3 amino acids: CASSVAVTDYGYTF. The CDR3 region has the DNA TGTGCCAGCAGCGTAGCTGTGACAGACTATGGCTACACCTTC.